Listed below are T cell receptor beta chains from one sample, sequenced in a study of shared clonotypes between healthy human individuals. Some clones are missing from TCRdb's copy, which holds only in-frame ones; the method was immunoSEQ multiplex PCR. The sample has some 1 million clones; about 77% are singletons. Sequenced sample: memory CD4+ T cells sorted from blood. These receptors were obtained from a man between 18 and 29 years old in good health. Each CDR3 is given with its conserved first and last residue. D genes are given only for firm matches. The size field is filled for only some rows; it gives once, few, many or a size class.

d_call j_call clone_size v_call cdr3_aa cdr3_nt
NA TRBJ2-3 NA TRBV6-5 CASTKAGRTDTQYF TGTGCCAGCACAAAGGCAGGGCGCACAGATACGCAGTATTTT
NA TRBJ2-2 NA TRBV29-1 CSVVPGPGELFF TGCAGCGTTGTCCCAGGCCCCGGGGAGCTGTTTTTT
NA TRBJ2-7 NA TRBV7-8 CASSLINEQYF TGTGCCAGCAGCCTGATAAACGAGCAGTACTTC
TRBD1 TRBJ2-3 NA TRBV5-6 CASSLPGGIGGTQYF TGTGCCAGCAGCTTGCCAGGGGGCATAGGTGGTACGCAGTATTTT
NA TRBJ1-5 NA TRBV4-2 CASSQDKDSAYQPQHF TGTGCCAGCAGCCAGGACAAGGACTCGGCCTATCAGCCCCAGCATTTT
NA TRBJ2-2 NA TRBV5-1 CASSSVPGELFF TGCGCCAGCAGCTCGGTCCCCGGGGAGCTGTTTTTT
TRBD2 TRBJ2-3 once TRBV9 CASSLRASGLTDTQYF TGTGCCAGCAGCCTCCGGGCTAGCGGGCTCACAGATACGCAGTATTTT
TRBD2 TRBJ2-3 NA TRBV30 CAWSVGSGREDTQYF TGTGCCTGGAGTGTAGGTAGCGGGAGGGAGGATACGCAGTATTTT
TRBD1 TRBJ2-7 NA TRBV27 CASRAPGQGLHEQYF TGTGCCAGCAGGGCCCCGGGACAGGGCTTACACGAGCAGTACTTC
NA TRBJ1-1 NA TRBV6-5 CASTLGGGGAGRAFF TGTGCCAGCACCCTCGGTGGGGGGGGCGCGGGGAGGGCTTTCTTT
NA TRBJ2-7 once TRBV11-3 CASSSGSYEQYF TGTGCCAGCAGCTCTGGCTCCTACGAGCAGTACTTC
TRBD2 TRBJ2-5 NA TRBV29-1 CSHVSGGGETQYF TGCAGCCACGTTAGCGGCGGGGGAGAGACCCAGTACTTC
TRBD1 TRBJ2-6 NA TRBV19 CASSRTGKDGANVLTF TGTGCCAGTAGTAGGACAGGTAAAGATGGGGCCAACGTCCTGACTTTC
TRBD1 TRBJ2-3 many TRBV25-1 CASSGAGTGSTDTQYF TGTGCCAGCAGTGGGGCCGGGACAGGGAGCACAGATACGCAGTATTTT
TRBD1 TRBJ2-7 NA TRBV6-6 CASTPRQGPYEQYF TGTGCCAGCACCCCCCGACAGGGCCCCTACGAGCAGTACTTC
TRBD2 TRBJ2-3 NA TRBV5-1 CASSARRGTSADTQYF TGCGCCAGCAGCGCGAGGCGGGGGACTAGCGCAGATACGCAGTATTTT
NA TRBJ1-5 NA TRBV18 CASSPSGQSNQPQHF TGTGCCAGCTCACCTTCCGGACAGAGCAATCAGCCCCAGCATTTT
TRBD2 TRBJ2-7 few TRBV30 CAWSHGGGAPYEQYF TGTGCCTGGAGTCACGGCGGGGGGGCCCCCTACGAGCAGTACTTC
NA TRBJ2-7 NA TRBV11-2 CASSGTIGGTEQYF TGTGCCAGCAGCGGGACCATTGGGGGCACCGAGCAGTACTTC
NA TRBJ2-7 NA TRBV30 CAWSVRGATGEQYF TGTGCCTGGAGTGTACGGGGCGCAACGGGGGAGCAGTACTTC
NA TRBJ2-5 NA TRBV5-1 CASSGAGQETQYF TGCGCCAGCAGCGGGGCAGGGCAAGAGACCCAGTACTTC
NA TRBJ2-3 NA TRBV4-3 CASSQAGPQALGTDTQYF TGCGCCAGCAGCCAGGCGGGACCACAAGCCTTAGGGACAGATACGCAGTATTTT
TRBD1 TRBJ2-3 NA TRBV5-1 CASSSIGQGAGTDTQYF TGCGCCAGCAGCTCAATCGGACAGGGTGCGGGCACAGATACGCAGTATTTT
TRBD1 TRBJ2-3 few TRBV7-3 CASSNGPGTGKYF TGTGCCAGCAGCAATGGTCCCGGGACAGGGAAATATTTT
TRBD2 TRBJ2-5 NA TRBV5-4 CASSLRRLAGEETQYF TGTGCCAGCAGCTTGAGGAGGCTAGCGGGAGAAGAGACCCAGTACTTC
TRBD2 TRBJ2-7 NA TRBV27 CASSFPKASGKYEQYF TGTGCCAGCAGTTTCCCTAAGGCTAGCGGGAAATACGAGCAGTACTTC
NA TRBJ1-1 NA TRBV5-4 CASSLAFDRTEAFF TGTGCCAGCAGCTTGGCTTTCGACAGGACTGAAGCTTTCTTT
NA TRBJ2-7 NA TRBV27 CASRETGVGSYEQYF TGTGCCAGCAGGGAAACCGGTGTCGGGTCCTACGAGCAGTACTTC
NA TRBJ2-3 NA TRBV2 CASSEARGRPDTQYF TGTGCCAGCAGTGAAGCGCGGGGGCGCCCAGATACGCAGTATTTT
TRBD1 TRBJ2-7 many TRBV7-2 CASSWGQGAGEQYF TGTGCCAGCAGCTGGGGACAGGGGGCAGGGGAGCAGTACTTC
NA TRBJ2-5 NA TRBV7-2 CASSFRTPYGTQYF TGTGCCAGCAGCTTCAGGACACCCTATGGGACCCAGTACTTC
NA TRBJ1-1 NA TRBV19 CASSIGWQLDRMNTEAFF TGTGCCAGTAGTATAGGATGGCAGTTGGATCGGATGAACACTGAAGCTTTCTTT
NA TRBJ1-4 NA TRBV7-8 CASSLVGGVREKLFF TGTGCCAGCAGCTTAGTCGGGGGGGTCCGTGAAAAACTGTTTTTT
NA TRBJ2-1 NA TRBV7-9 CASSPPGRTDNEQFF TGTGCCAGCAGCCCCCCGGGGAGGACTGACAATGAGCAGTTCTTC
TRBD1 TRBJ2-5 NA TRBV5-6 CASSLSGGQETQYF TGTGCCAGCAGCTTGTCAGGGGGCCAAGAGACCCAGTACTTC
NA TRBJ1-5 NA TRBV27 CASSPDSGGSNQPQHF TGTGCCAGCAGTCCGGATAGCGGGGGAAGCAATCAGCCCCAGCATTTT
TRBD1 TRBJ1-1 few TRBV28 CASSPGDRAEAFF TGTGCCAGCAGTCCCGGGGACAGGGCTGAAGCTTTCTTT
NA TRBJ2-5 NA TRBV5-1 CASAEQGSKETQYF TGCGCCAGTGCCGAACAGGGTTCCAAAGAGACCCAGTACTTC
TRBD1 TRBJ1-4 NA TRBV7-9 CASSLEGQGAPEKLFF TGTGCCAGCAGCTTAGAGGGACAGGGGGCGCCTGAAAAACTGTTTTTT
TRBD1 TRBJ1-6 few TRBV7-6 CASSLGTGQINSPLHF TGTGCCAGCAGCCTCGGGACAGGCCAAATTAATTCACCCCTCCACTTT